What follows describes a single T cell receptor (beta chain). Antigen specificity is unknown. The identical CDR3 is also encoded by other nucleotide sequences in the sample. 60 Vbeta and 13 Jbeta primers were used in PCR. In the study's own analysis: Counted up in a later analysis, unique TCR beta chains came to some 72 million, with some 9.9 million shared. Using immunoSEQ multiplex PCR, the repertoire was profiled, and TCRdb retains in-frame clones only, with some absent. V and J calls and clone size are those listed in that table; D and trimming were worked out from the DNA. The sample lists approximately 150,000 clones, just over 70% occurring once. This record comes from a study of cytomegalovirus exposure and HLA in healthy donors. Whole-study findings and limits: Prior analysis indicated that the majority of TCR beta V segments exhibited productivity approximately 90% or approximately 30% of the time. Most TCR sequences were uncommon, yet certain public TCRs appeared in many donors. Listed as cytomegalovirus-associated were around 160 TCR beta chains.

Germline CDR1 reads SGHDT; CDR2 reads YYEEEE. This CDR3 has 14 amino acids. Deletions cut 1 base from V and 2 bases from J, with 9 bases between. Material for sequencing was PBMCs. The clonotype comes from a man younger than 35 in good health and CMV-seropositive. This sequence joins TRBV5-6 and TRBJ1-2; D not resolved. The CDR3 spells CASSLRGSNYGYTF. The CDR3 DNA follows: TGTGCCAGCAGCTTGCGGGGTAGCAACTATGGCTACACCTTC.